The 7 T cell receptor beta chains given below trace back to one sample, sequenced in a study of blood T cell repertoires in COVID-19. The assay was immunoSEQ multiplex PCR, and TCRdb's table has in-frame clones only and misses some. The sample yields around 250,000 clones, over 65% seen once. Sequencing was done on a sample of peripheral blood. These TCRs come from a man aged 55 to 70 who had recovered from COVID-19.

This clone was picked up one time. The chain links TRBV27 to TRBJ2-1; 10 bases line up with TRBD2. The CDR3 length is 14 residues. With 6 bases clipped from V and 5 bases from J, the junction kept 4 bases outside the gene matches. Per the germline V gene, CDR1 is MNHEY and CDR2 is SMNVEV (reference sequence). The CDR3 DNA follows: TGTGCCAGCAGCTACGGACTAGCGGACAATGAGCAGTTCTTC. Residues: CASSYGLADNEQFF.

This clone was seen a single time. J is TRBJ2-1 and V is TRBV19; no clear D gene. Germline loops: CDR1 LNHDA, CDR2 SQIVND (reference sequence). The CDR3 totals 12 residues. V was shortened by 4 bases and J by 11 bases, with 12 bases between the two germline ends. The CDR3 DNA is TGTGCCAGTAGTACCCCCCTAGGTAAGCAGTTCTTC. It translates to CASSTPLGKQFF.

The chain couples TRBV10-3 to TRBJ2-3, with a possible D match to TRBD1 (5 bases). V dropped 2 bases and J dropped 6 bases, with 9 bases sitting between them. CDR3 length: 13 residues. From germline, CDR1 is ENHRY and CDR2 SYGVKD. In nucleotides, the CDR3 is TGTGCCATCAGTGAGAGGGGCGATGATACGCAGTATTTT. It translates to CAISERGDDTQYF.

The chain carries TRBV12-5 and TRBJ1-2; D call uncertain. CDR3 length: 11 residues. CDR1 is LGHNT and CDR2 is FRNRAP in the germline V gene. V lost 6 bases and J 7 bases, leaving 9 bases between the germline ends. The chain's CDR3 is CASGESGGYTF. DNA of the CDR3: TGTGCTAGTGGAGAATCCGGTGGCTACACCTTC.

This clone was detected a few times. The chain uses TRBV5-1 and TRBJ2-5; TRBD1 matches 7 bases. The CDR3 loop spans 18 amino acids. Germline values: CDR1 SGHRS, CDR2 YFSETQ. V lost 3 bases, J lost 4 bases, and 18 bases stayed unmatched. CDR3 residues: CASSSSGQGVGGPETQYF. The CDR3 bases are TGCGCCAGCAGCTCATCAGGGCAGGGGGTTGGCGGCCCAGAGACCCAGTACTTC.

The V call is TRBV11-2, the J call TRBJ2-5; 9 bases are shared with TRBD2. With 4 bases clipped from V and 5 bases from J, the junction kept 8 bases outside the gene matches. Germline assignment: CDR1 SGHAT and CDR2 FQNNGV. The CDR3 has 15 amino acids. The CDR3 protein is CASSSGGTSLETQYF. For the CDR3, the DNA is TGTGCCAGCAGCTCCGGCGGGACTAGCCTGGAGACCCAGTACTTC.

The chain employs TRBV5-1 and TRBJ2-3; 7 bases map to TRBD2. This CDR3 is 15 amino acids long. Germline V lookup: CDR1 SGHRS, CDR2 YFSETQ. Trimming cost V 5 bases and J 1 base; bases outside gene matches: 7. The CDR3, as DNA: TGCGCCAGCAGGCTAGCGGTTGGGGGCACAGATACGCAGTATTTT. Residues: CASRLAVGGTDTQYF. Full variable domain (rest looked up from reference TRBV5-1 and TRBJ2-3): KAGVTQTPRYLIKTRGQQVTLSCSPISGHRSVSWYQQTPGQGLQFLFEYFSETQRNKGNFPGRFSGRQFSNSRSEMNVSTLELGDSALYLCASRLAVGGTDTQYFGPGTRLTVL.